One and the same sample provided the 20 T cell receptor beta chains below, sequenced in a study of breast tumors, draining lymph nodes, adjacent tissues. Using its own MiXCR run on the multiplex PCR reads, TCRdb lists one record per CDR3 protein. Of about 22,000 distinct CDR3 sequences listed, about 64% are singletons. The material sequenced was tumor-adjacent breast tissue. These receptors originate from a female donor with breast cancer. Some clones in this sample may be carry-over from other donors' samples.

About this clonotype itself: The CDR3 ends on some other residue instead of the conserved phenylalanine or tryptophan, so this is likely a read error. V usage is TRBV7-2 and J usage is TRBJ1-1; 8 bases agree with TRBD1. The CDR3 contains 14 residues. CDR1 is SGHTA and CDR2 is FQGNSA in the germline V gene. The trim removed 4 bases at V and 4 bases at J, leaving 5 bases unmatched. The CDR3 region is CASSSYRGSTEAFV. The CDR3 nucleotides read TGTGCCAGCAGCTCATACAGGGGGAGCACTGAAGCTTTCGTT.

As DNA, the CDR3 is TGTGCCAGCAGTGAGGGGGTGAATGAGCAGTTCTTC. As protein: CASSEGVNEQFF. The chain recombines TRBV2 with TRBJ2-1; D might be TRBD1 or TRBD2, each matching 5 bases. Trimming took off 3 bases at V and 7 bases at J, with 7 bases between the two ends. CDR1 is SNHLY, CDR2 FYNNEI, per germline. The CDR3 is 12 amino acids.

The V and J genes are TRBV27 and TRBJ1-5, with a tentative D call TRBD1 (5 bases). The CDR3 runs to 15 residues. Germline V gene sequence: CDR1 MNHEY, CDR2 SMNVEV (reference sequence). Trimming removed 2 bases at V and 6 bases at J, with 14 bases between. The CDR3 DNA is TGTGCCAGCAGTTTAGGGGCAGGGAGGCCTCAGCCCCAGCATTTT. This encodes CASSLGAGRPQPQHF.

This chain joins TRBV9 and TRBJ2-7, with TRBD2 matching over 7 bases. This CDR3 region has 16 residues. J was trimmed by 1 base and V by 3 bases; bases with no gene match: 10. Looked up from germline, CDR1 is SGDLS and CDR2 is YYNGEE. The CDR3: CASSGGLADLSYEQYF. The CDR3 region has the DNA TGTGCCAGCAGCGGGGGTCTAGCGGACTTATCCTACGAGCAGTACTTC.

This chain uses TRBV15 with TRBJ1-4, with TRBD1 matching over 7 bases. The germline V gene has CDR1 LNHNV and CDR2 YYDKDF (reference sequence). CDR3 length: 15 amino acids. Trimming removed 4 bases from V and 5 bases from J; junction bases left unmatched: 7. CDR3: CATSKGQAENEKLFF. The CDR3 DNA sequence: TGTGCCACCAGCAAAGGACAGGCGGAAAATGAAAAACTGTTTTTT.

This clonotype is medium-sized. The chain has TRBV7-2 and TRBJ2-1; 14 bases are shared with TRBD2. The germline CDR1 and CDR2 sequences are SGHTA and FQGNSA. V gave up 4 bases and J gave up 7 bases; unmatched junction bases: 3. The length of the CDR3 is 15 residues. The DNA of the CDR3 is TGTGCCAGCAGCTCGGGACTAGCGGGAGTGAATGAGCAGTTCTTC. As protein: CASSSGLAGVNEQFF.

This clonotype was seen repeatedly, ten times or more. The chain links TRBV18 to TRBJ1-2, with TRBD1 matching 8 bases. V was pared by 3 bases and J by 3 bases, with 6 bases of the junction left unmatched. Germline CDR1 KGHSH, CDR2 LQKENI. The CDR3 length is 15 residues. The CDR3 DNA sequence: TGTGCCAGCTCACCCGTCGGACAGGGTGACTATGGCTACACCTTC. Translated: CASSPVGQGDYGYTF. Using reference TRBV18 and TRBJ1-2 for the parts outside the CDR3, the full variable domain is NAGVMQNPRHLVRRRGQEARLRCSPMKGHSHVYWYRQLPEEGLKFMVYLQKENIIDESGMPKERFSAEFPKEGPSILRIQQVVRGDSAAYFCASSPVGQGDYGYTFGSGTRLTVV.

This clonotype was seen a single time. The J gene is TRBJ1-5, the V gene TRBV6-1, with TRBD1 as a possible D gene (5 bases). The germline V and J ends were trimmed by 6 bases and 10 bases, with 10 bases remaining between them. The length of the CDR3 is 11 residues. The germline V gene encodes CDR1 MNHNS and CDR2 SASEGT. CDR3 coding DNA: TGTGCCAGCAGGGGGGGGGAACCCCAGCATTTT. Translated, it gives CASRGGEPQHF.

The chain joins TRBV6-1 to TRBJ2-7; D might be TRBD1 (6 bases). CDR1 and CDR2 (germline): MNHNS, SASEGT. The CDR3 length is 13 residues. Trimming removed 4 bases from V and 3 bases from J, with 10 bases in between. The CDR3: CASSVGTNYEQYV. The CDR3 DNA is TGTGCCAGCAGTGTTGGGACAAACTACGAGCAGTACGTC.

This clonotype was observed a single time. The V gene is TRBV12-3 or TRBV12-4, the J gene TRBJ2-3; TRBD2 agrees at 14 bases. The CDR3 is 16 amino acids. Trimming took 4 bases from V and 1 from J; bases not matched to a gene: 1. The DNA for the CDR3 is TGTGCCAGCAGTTCGGGACTAGCGGGGGGCACAGATACGCAGTATTTT. Its translation: CASSSGLAGGTDTQYF.

The rearrangement joins TRBV7-9 to TRBJ1-3, with a possible D match to TRBD1 (5 bases). This CDR3 comprises 16 residues. The V end was cut by 4 bases, the J end by 4 bases, with 17 bases between. Germline CDR1 SEHNR, CDR2 FQNEAQ (reference sequence). CDR3 amino acids: CASSSDRSGRGNTIYF. CDR3 nucleotides: TGTGCCAGCAGCTCGGATCGATCAGGGAGAGGAAACACCATATATTTT.

By frequency in the sample, this clonotype is medium-sized (0.01 to 0.1%). The chain is built from TRBV11-2 and TRBJ1-2, with TRBD1 matching over 9 bases. The CDR3 runs to 14 residues. Germline-derived CDR1 and CDR2 are SGHAT and FQNNGV. The V segment lost 2 bases and the J segment 8 bases; nucleotides outside the gene matches: 6. CDR3 region: CASSLNTGGGGYTF. The CDR3, as DNA: TGTGCCAGCAGCTTAAATACAGGGGGCGGGGGCTACACCTTC. The whole variable domain, remainder taken from reference TRBV11-2 and TRBJ1-2, is EAGVAQSPRYKIIEKRQSVAFWCNPISGHATLYWYQQILGQGPKLLIQFQNNGVVDDSQLPKDRFSAERLKGVDSTLKIQPAKLEDSAVYLCASSLNTGGGGYTFGSGTRLTVV.

Details on this clonotype: This clone may be a read error of a much larger clone one base away. No conserved phenylalanine or tryptophan ends this CDR3, so it is likely a read error. The gene calls are TRBV4-1 and TRBJ1-1, with D perhaps matching TRBD1 (6 bases). Germline V gene data show CDR1 as MGHRA and CDR2 as YSYEKL. Trimming took off 4 bases at V and 4 bases at J, with 13 bases between the two ends. The CDR3 runs 14 residues. The DNA of the CDR3 is TGCGCCAGCAGCCGGCCGGGGGCGAGCACTGAAGCTTTCTCT. This gives the protein CASSRPGASTEAFS.

This clonotype was found many times. The rearrangement joins TRBV29-1 to TRBJ1-5; no clear D. The V gene's germline CDR1 is SQVTM and CDR2 ANQGSEA. The CDR3 loop spans 13 amino acids. The V end was cut by 7 bases, the J end by 2 bases, with 12 bases between. The CDR3 coding sequence is TGCAGCGCTTGGACGGGAGGCAATCAGCCCCAGCATTTT. It codes for CSAWTGGNQPQHF.

As to this clonotype: The CDR3 does not close with the conserved phenylalanine or tryptophan, likely indicating a read error. It is unclear where the CDR3 begins or ends on the DNA, so no DNA is shown, and the CDR3 is as TCRdb lists it. This rearrangement joins TRBV12-3 or TRBV12-4 to TRBJ2-1; the table's D call, TRBD2, has no DNA check behind it. With termini counted, the CDR3 has 17 amino acids. The CDR3 here is CASSLGTRKDYGYTFGS.

The chain uses TRBV7-4 and TRBJ2-1, with TRBD1 as a possible D gene (6 bases). V was clipped by 5 bases and J by 0 bases, with 11 bases between them. The CDR3 totals 15 residues. Germline V gives CDR1 SGHVT, CDR2 SQSDAQ. CDR3 loop: CASSIQGNSYNEQFF. CDR3 nucleotides: TGTGCCAGCAGCATACAGGGTAACTCCTACAATGAGCAGTTCTTC.

About this clonotype: Germline is not matched at one junction end, which may reflect a read error. The CDR3 sequence: CASSDLDRGRSGGLFF. In DNA, the CDR3 is TGTGCCAGCAGTGACCTGGACAGGGGAAGGTCCGGGGGGCTGTTTTTT. The genes are TRBV25-1 and TRBJ2-2; 9 nucleotides match TRBD1. This CDR3 is built from 16 residues. The germline V gene encodes CDR1 MGHDK and CDR2 SYGVNS.

The V gene is TRBV20-1, the J gene TRBJ2-1; D remains unclear. Per the germline V gene, CDR1 is DFQATT and CDR2 is SNEGSKA (reference sequence). CDR3 size: 10 residues. Trimming pared 5 bases from V and 9 bases from J, leaving 8 bases between. CDR3 in DNA: TGCAGTGCTGGAAATTTTGAGCAGTTCTTC. It codes for CSAGNFEQFF.

The chain has TRBV2 and TRBJ1-6, with 10 bases aligning to TRBD1. Germline loops: CDR1 SNHLY, CDR2 FYNNEI. This CDR3 contains 16 residues. The J segment lost 5 bases and the V segment lost 3 bases, leaving 4 bases of the junction unmatched. In DNA form, the CDR3 reads TGTGCCAGCAGTGAGACAGGGGGCCTGAATAATTCACCCCTCCACTTT. Encoded protein: CASSETGGLNNSPLHF.

The chain links TRBV19 to TRBJ2-3; the match to TRBD2 covers 10 bases. The CDR3 totals 15 residues. Germline CDR1 and CDR2: LNHDA and SQIVND (reference sequence). V shed 4 bases, J shed 0 bases, and the junction held 1 base outside the gene matches. The CDR3 sequence: CASSTTSGSTDTQYF. In DNA, the CDR3 is TGTGCCAGTAGTACGACTAGCGGGAGCACAGATACGCAGTATTTT.